This TCR beta chain was sequenced in a study of blood T cell repertoires in COVID-19. About the research overall: Sample material is recorded as cDNA or gDNA derived from T cells, B-cell-depleted T cells, or PBMCs.

Sequenced by immunoSEQ multiplex PCR; TCRdb stores in-frame clones only, minus some. The table lists under 250,000 clones, roughly 75% of them singletons. This CDR3 comprises 13 residues. Germline CDR1 SGHNT, CDR2 YYREEE (reference sequence). V was trimmed by 0 bases and J by 1 base, leaving 4 bases between them. Sequences were obtained from peripheral blood. The receptor was derived from a woman aged 65 to 85 with acute or convalescent COVID-19. The chain combines TRBV5-4 with TRBJ2-5; D gene uncertain. The CDR3 loop is CASSLDSQETQYF. For the CDR3, the DNA is TGTGCCAGCAGCTTGGACAGCCAAGAGACCCAGTACTTC.